This T cell receptor (beta chain) was recovered during a study of blood T cells in healthy people across ages (dated by TCRdb to the mid-2010s). In the study overall: In model experiments, roughly one uniquely barcoded TCR beta cDNA molecule per two T cells was captured by template switching. To track age-related changes in TCR beta repertoire diversity, the study relied on deep sequencing normalized with unique cDNA molecular identifiers. The donors were divided into four age groups: young (average around 17 years), middle-aged (around 41), aged (approximately 64) and long-lived (82). To avoid experimental bias, donors of different ages were randomly spread across the sequencing lanes. The study analyzed two additional independent replicas of 1 million unique cDNA reads from the same blood draw for two donors, one aged 18 to 30 and one aged 80 or older. What the study reported, not specific to this receptor: The percentage of naive T cells measured by flow cytometry correlated strongly with observed TCR beta diversity. Because donor CMV infection status was unknown, age-related changes in expanded clonotypes were potentially confounded. Estimates of total diversity based on one million sequenced T cells were considered lower bounds and underestimates. The long-lived group showed more naive CD4+ T cells, fewer expanded clones and increased TCR diversity than the aged group, suggesting age selection. Because profiling used bulk unsorted PBMCs, naive and antigen-experienced compartments could not be compared conclusively. As age increased, observed TCR beta diversity per million T cells dropped in a roughly linear way, and a significant reduction was already evident by age 40.

The donors were roughly 39 Caucasian individuals from Russia, aged roughly 6 to 90 years, who were systemically healthy. About 10 milliliters of peripheral blood were collected from each donor into EDTA-treated Vacutainer tubes. Ficoll-Paque density-gradient centrifugation was used to isolate PBMCs, with at least 7 million obtained per sample. Total RNA was extracted from PBMCs with Trizol reagent, with at least 5.5 micrograms obtained per sample. For every donor, an aliquot of PBMCs went through flow cytometry to measure the percentages of naive CD45RAhigh/CD27high T cells. The library was made by 5' RACE. TCRdb records Illumina HiSeq 2500 as the sequencer. The second PCR ran for roughly 7 to 11 cycles and used a J-beta primer mix along with a sample-barcoded 5' primer. Each TCR beta cDNA molecule received a unique molecular identifier from a template-switch 5' adaptor carrying 12 random nucleotides. Each sample yielded at least 3 million CDR3-containing paired-end reads. The Mint cDNA synthesis kit, primed by a TRBC-specific oligonucleotide, was used to synthesize first-strand cDNA from all RNA. Following uracil-DNA glycosylase treatment, a first 18-cycle PCR with universal primers M1SS and BC2_uni_R was performed on all cDNA. As for the original processing: For normalization, 1 million high-quality reads, each with a distinct molecular identifier, were randomly selected from each sample. Reads with shared molecular identifiers were discarded instead of being binned into consensus sequences. CDR3 identification, clonotype clustering and error correction used MiTCR with a Q25 quality threshold and the strictest error-elimination algorithm. Lower-bound total TCR beta diversity was estimated with a nonparametric unseen species model using Euler transformation. TCRdb applied fastp at Q25 and MiXCR to the public reads, then kept only in-frame beta chains. Each entry is one CDR3 protein sequence, shown with its most common DNA and genes. These V and J calls originate from TCRdb's pipeline instead of the authors' own analysis. This sample holds around 800,000 distinct CDR3 sequences; around 68% were observed only once. Jointly, the top ten make up roughly 26% of the sample.

As for this clonotype: What this receptor recognizes is not known. Base qualities are not provided; no much larger clone lies one nucleotide away.

Reading from cysteine to phenylalanine, the CDR3 counts 16 amino acids. Solely the CDR3 DNA is kept, with 48 bases framed from the first base. The receptor chain draws on TRBV12-1 and TRBJ2-7; TRBD1 is the table's D call, not checked against the DNA. The DNA end is more similar to TRBJ2-5, so the J call may be wrong. TRBV12-1 is recorded as a pseudogene. The sequence derives from a man aged 25 to 40 in good health. Input material: blood. The CDR3 region: CASSWGRKATPGTQYF. At the DNA level, the sequence is TGTGCCAGCAGCTGGGGACGAAAAGCGACTCCTGGGACCCAGTACTTC.